Presented here are 14 T cell receptor beta chains from one specimen sequenced in a study of T cell repertoires in cytomegalovirus infection. TCRdb fed the reads into MiXCR, producing one record per CDR3 protein. The sample shows about 300,000 distinct CDR3 sequences, around 9.1% of them seen only once. What was sequenced was PBMCs. The receptors stem from a human donor in good health (CMV status not recorded). Some clones in this sample may be carry-over from other donors' samples.

This clonotype has at least ten counts. This chain links TRBV28 with TRBJ1-1; D is unresolved. The CDR3 is 17 amino acids. Deletions cut 4 bases from V and 0 bases from J, with 18 bases between. CDR1 is MDHEN and CDR2 is SYDVKM in the germline V gene. The CDR3 DNA reads as TGTGCCAGCAGTTCAACACCGGGTCTATCCATGAACACTGAAGCTTTCTTT. Translated, it gives CASSSTPGLSMNTEAFF.

This clonotype was detected many times. This chain connects TRBV28 to TRBJ1-6; D is ambiguous. Germline loops: CDR1 MDHEN, CDR2 SYDVKM. The CDR3 is made up of 13 amino acids. V lost 5 bases and J lost 6, with 8 bases in between. The CDR3 DNA follows: TGTGCCAGCAGTGGGATTCGTAATTCACCCCTCCACTTT. The encoded protein is CASSGIRNSPLHF.

This clonotype appeared many times. The chain joins TRBV20-1 to TRBJ1-4; 10 positions agree with TRBD1. Germline-derived CDR1 and CDR2 are DFQATT and SNEGSKA (reference sequence). V lost 4 bases, J lost 3 bases, and 8 bases stayed unmatched. The CDR3 consists of 16 residues. The CDR3 bases are TGCAGTGCTAACGCTCGACAGGGGGCGTCTAATGAAAAACTGTTTTTT. Amino acid sequence: CSANARQGASNEKLFF.

This clonotype was recorded many times. The chain links TRBV2 to TRBJ2-1; TRBD2 aligns across 8 bases. CDR1 is SNHLY, CDR2 FYNNEI, per germline. This CDR3 comprises 13 residues. V shed 9 bases and J 2 bases; nucleotides not matched to a gene: 3. The CDR3 DNA reads as TGTGCCAGGACGCGGGGGGCCTACAATGAGCAGTTCTTC. As protein: CARTRGAYNEQFF.

This clonotype was counted at least ten times. This chain connects TRBV14 to TRBJ1-6; 8 bases align to TRBD1. V lost 3 bases to trimming and J lost 6 bases; unmatched junction nucleotides: 7. The CDR3 contains 16 residues. CDR1 and CDR2 from the germline V gene are SGHDN and FVKESK. The CDR3 reads CASSQGTGGRNSPLHF. The DNA of the CDR3 is TGTGCCAGCAGCCAGGGGACAGGTGGTCGTAATTCACCCCTCCACTTT.

This chain links TRBV7-9 with TRBJ1-2; D is uncertain. The CDR3 consists of 13 residues. Per the germline V gene, CDR1 is SEHNR and CDR2 is FQNEAQ (reference sequence). V was pared by 0 bases and J by 7 bases, with 9 bases between. DNA of the CDR3: TGTGCCAGCAGCTTAGCACGGTCCAGTGGCTACACCTTC. Translated, it gives CASSLARSSGYTF. The entire variable domain, with the rest obtained from reference TRBV7-9 and TRBJ1-2, is as follows: DTGVSQNPRHKITKRGQNVTFRCDPISEHNRLYWYRQTLGQGPEFLTYFQNEAQLEKSRLLSDRFSAERPKGSFSTLEIQRTEQGDSAMYLCASSLARSSGYTFGSGTRLTVV.

There are many counts of this clonotype. The chain carries TRBV3-1 and TRBJ1-2, with D unresolved. Germline-derived CDR1 and CDR2 are LGHDT and YNNKEL (reference sequence). CDR3 length equals 13 residues. V was shortened by 0 bases and J by 7 bases, with 9 bases between the two germline ends. CDR3 sequence (DNA): TGTGCCAGCAGCCAAGATCGGTTTTTTGGCTACACCTTC. Its protein is CASSQDRFFGYTF.

This clonotype was observed a handful of times. The genes are TRBV12-3 or TRBV12-4 and TRBJ2-6; possible D gene TRBD2, 6 bases. The CDR3 totals 16 residues. The germline V and J ends were trimmed by 7 bases and 2 bases, with 15 bases remaining between them. CDR3 region: CASINRREAGANVLTF. CDR3 coding DNA: TGTGCCAGCATCAATAGGAGGGAGGCTGGGGCCAACGTCCTGACTTTC.

The V gene is TRBV5-1, the J gene TRBJ2-6; D gene ambiguous. V lost 3 bases and J lost 5, with 15 bases in between. Looked up from germline, CDR1 is SGHRS and CDR2 is YFSETQ. CDR3 length: 16 residues. The CDR3 loop is CASSYHTENRANVLTF. The CDR3 DNA reads TGCGCCAGCAGCTACCATACAGAGAATCGGGCCAACGTCCTGACTTTC.

This clonotype was picked up a small number of times. The rearrangement uses TRBV20-1 and TRBJ2-1; TRBD2 might be the D (6 bases). The CDR3 has 14 amino acids. V lost 3 bases, J lost 2 bases, and 11 bases lay in between. Germline loops: CDR1 DFQATT, CDR2 SNEGSKA (reference sequence). CDR3 protein: CSASKTGAYNEQFF. In nucleotides, the CDR3 is TGCAGTGCTAGTAAAACGGGGGCCTACAATGAGCAGTTCTTC.

This clonotype came up many times. V and J are TRBV24-1 and TRBJ1-2; 11 bases are a match to TRBD1. This CDR3 is 16 amino acids long. In germline, CDR1 is KGHDR, CDR2 SFDVKD. Losses at the gene ends were 3 bases for V and 4 bases for J; bases not matched to a gene: 6. In DNA, the CDR3 is TGTGCCACCAGTGATCCGCGGACAGGGGGCACCTATGGCTACACCTTC. As protein: CATSDPRTGGTYGYTF.

This clonotype appeared many times. V and J are TRBV20-1 and TRBJ1-2, with TRBD1 identical over 7 bases. The germline gives CDR1 DFQATT, CDR2 SNEGSKA (reference sequence). V lost 1 base and J lost 5; bases outside the gene matches: 4. This CDR3 region has 13 residues. CDR3 bases: TGCAGTGCTAGAGCGGGGACAGAGTATGGCTACACCTTC. This codes for CSARAGTEYGYTF.

This clonotype was counted only a few times. The chain links TRBV5-1 to TRBJ1-1; tentative D call: TRBD1 (6 bases). V lost 6 bases to trimming and J lost 1 base, with 16 bases between them. CDR3 length: 15 amino acids. The germline CDR1 and CDR2 sequences are SGHRS and YFSETQ. The CDR3 nucleotides are TGCGCCAGCACCCTTGGTGGGGGCCGGAACACTGAAGCTTTCTTT. Its translation is CASTLGGGRNTEAFF.

This clonotype showed up many times. This rearrangement joins TRBV28 to TRBJ2-5; D possibly uses TRBD1 or TRBD2 (5 bases each). CDR1 is MDHEN, CDR2 SYDVKM, per germline. Trimming cost V 5 bases and J 3 bases, with 19 bases left between them. The CDR3 covers 16 residues. The DNA of the CDR3 is TGTGCCAGCAGTCATAAGGGGACGTATACAAAAGAGACCCAGTACTTC. Its translation: CASSHKGTYTKETQYF.